Given below is one TCR beta chain in context. Its matching antigen is unknown. This CDR3 region has 12 residues. V was cut by 3 bases and J by 4 bases, with 8 bases left in between. Germline CDR1 and CDR2: SGHRS and YFSETQ. These data originate in a study of graft-versus-host responses after intestinal transplantation. Sequencing was performed with immunoSEQ multiplex PCR; in TCRdb, only in-frame clones are kept and a portion is missing. The sample shows some 90,000 clones, under 95% of them seen only once. This chain joins TRBV5-1 and TRBJ2-7, with D unresolved. This clonotype originated in a human donor who received an intestinal transplant. The sequenced sample was unstimulated CD8+ T cells sorted from spleen or lymph node cells, obtained before intestinal transplant. CDR3 sequence reads: CASSYYFYEQYF. For the CDR3, the DNA is TGCGCCAGCAGCTACTATTTTTACGAGCAGTACTTC.